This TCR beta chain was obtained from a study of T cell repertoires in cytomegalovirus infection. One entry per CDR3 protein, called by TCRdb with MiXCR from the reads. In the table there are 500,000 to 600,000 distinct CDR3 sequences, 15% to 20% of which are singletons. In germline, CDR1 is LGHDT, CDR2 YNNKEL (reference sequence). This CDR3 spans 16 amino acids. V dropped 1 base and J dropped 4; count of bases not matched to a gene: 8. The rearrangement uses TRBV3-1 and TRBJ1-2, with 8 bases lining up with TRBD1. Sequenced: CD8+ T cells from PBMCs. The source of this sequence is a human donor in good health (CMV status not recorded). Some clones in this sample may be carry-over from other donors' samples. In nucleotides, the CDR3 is TGTGCCAGCAGCCAAGTAGGGACAGGACTCACCTATGGCTACACCTTC. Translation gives CASSQVGTGLTYGYTF.